This TCR beta chain was sequenced in a study of shared clonotypes between healthy human individuals. Study-wide points: Clonotypes shared by all four donors outscored non-shared clonotypes in generation probability.

The material for each subset, its genomic DNA, was split evenly across several immunoSEQ plates. Libraries were prepared by immunoSEQ multiplex PCR; TCRdb keeps only in-frame clonotypes and omits some of them. The sample includes some 900,000 clones, approximately 80% of them seen just once. A word on this clone: Its specificity is not known.

Losses at the gene ends were 4 bases for V and 1 base for J; bases not matched to a gene: 3. The CDR3 contains 14 residues. The V gene's germline CDR1 is MNHEY and CDR2 SVGAGI. The TCR comes from a young man in good health. The sequencing input was memory CD4+ T cells sorted from blood. Indicated subset: CD45RA-negative fraction. The gene calls are TRBV6-5 and TRBJ2-5; TRBD1 matches 7 bases. CDR3 coding DNA: TGTGCCAGCAGTTGGGGACAGTCCCAAGAGACCCAGTACTTC. The encoded protein is CASSWGQSQETQYF.